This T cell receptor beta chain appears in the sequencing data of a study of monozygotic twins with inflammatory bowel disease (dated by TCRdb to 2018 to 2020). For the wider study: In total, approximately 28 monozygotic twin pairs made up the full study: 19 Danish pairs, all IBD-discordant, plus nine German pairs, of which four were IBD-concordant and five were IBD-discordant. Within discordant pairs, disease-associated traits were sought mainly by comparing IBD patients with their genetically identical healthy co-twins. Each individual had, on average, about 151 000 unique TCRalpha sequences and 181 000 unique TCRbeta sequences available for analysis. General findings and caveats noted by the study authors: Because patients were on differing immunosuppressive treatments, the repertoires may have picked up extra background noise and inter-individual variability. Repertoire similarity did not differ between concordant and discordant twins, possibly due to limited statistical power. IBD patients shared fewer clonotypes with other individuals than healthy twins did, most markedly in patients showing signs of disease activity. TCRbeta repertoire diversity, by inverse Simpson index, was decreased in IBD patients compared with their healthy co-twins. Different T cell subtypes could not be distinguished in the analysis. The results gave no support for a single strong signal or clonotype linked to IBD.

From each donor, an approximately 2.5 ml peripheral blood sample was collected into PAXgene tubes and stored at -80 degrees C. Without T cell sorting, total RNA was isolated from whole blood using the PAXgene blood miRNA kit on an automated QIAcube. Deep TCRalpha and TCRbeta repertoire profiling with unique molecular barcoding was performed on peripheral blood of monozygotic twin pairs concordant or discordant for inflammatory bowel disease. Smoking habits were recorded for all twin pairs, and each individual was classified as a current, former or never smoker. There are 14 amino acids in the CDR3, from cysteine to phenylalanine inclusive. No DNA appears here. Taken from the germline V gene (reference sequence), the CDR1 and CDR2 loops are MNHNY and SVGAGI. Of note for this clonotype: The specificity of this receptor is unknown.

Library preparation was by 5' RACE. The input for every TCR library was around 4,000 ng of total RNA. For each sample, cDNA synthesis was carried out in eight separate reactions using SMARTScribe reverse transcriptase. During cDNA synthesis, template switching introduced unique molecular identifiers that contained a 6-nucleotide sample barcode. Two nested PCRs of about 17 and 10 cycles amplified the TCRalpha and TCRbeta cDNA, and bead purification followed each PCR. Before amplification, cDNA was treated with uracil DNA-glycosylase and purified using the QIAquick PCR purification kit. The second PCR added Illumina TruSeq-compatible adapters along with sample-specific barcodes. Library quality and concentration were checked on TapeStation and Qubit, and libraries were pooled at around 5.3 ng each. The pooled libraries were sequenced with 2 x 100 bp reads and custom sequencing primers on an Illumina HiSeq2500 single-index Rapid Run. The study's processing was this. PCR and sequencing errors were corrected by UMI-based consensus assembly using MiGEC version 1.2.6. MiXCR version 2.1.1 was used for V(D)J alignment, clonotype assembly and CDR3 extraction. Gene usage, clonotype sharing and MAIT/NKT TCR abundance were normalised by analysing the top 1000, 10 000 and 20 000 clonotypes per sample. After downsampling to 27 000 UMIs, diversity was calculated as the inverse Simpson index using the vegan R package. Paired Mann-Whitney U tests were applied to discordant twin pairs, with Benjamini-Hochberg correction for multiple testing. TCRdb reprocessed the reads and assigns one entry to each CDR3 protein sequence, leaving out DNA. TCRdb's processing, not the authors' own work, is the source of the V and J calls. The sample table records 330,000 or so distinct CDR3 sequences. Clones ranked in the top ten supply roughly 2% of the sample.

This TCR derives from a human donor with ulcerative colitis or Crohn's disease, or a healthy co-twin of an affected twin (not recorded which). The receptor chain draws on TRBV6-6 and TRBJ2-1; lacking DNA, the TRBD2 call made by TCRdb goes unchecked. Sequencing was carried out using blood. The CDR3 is CASRGLAGSAEQFF.